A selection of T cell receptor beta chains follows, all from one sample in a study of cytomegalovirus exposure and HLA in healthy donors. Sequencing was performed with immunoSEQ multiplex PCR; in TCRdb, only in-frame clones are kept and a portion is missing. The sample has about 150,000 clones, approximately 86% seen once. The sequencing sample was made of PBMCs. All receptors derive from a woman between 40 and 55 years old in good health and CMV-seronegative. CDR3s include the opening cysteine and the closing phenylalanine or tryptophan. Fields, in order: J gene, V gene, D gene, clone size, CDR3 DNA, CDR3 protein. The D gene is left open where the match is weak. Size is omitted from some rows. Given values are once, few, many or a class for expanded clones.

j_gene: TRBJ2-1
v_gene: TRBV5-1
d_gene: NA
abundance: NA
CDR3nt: TGCGCCAGCAGCCCTTCCCGGACTGACAATGAGCAGTTCTTC
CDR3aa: CASSPSRTDNEQFF

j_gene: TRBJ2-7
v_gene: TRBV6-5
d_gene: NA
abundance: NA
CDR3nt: TGTGCCAGCAGTTACTCGGCCCCTAGCGTCTACGAGCAGTACTTC
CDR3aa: CASSYSAPSVYEQYF

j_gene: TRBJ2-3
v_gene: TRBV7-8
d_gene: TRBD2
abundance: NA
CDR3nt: TGTGCCAGCAGCTCTGGGCGACTAGCGGGAGCGGTGGATACGCAGTATTTT
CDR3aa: CASSSGRLAGAVDTQYF

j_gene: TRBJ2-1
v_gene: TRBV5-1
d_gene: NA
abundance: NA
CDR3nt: TGCGCCAGCAGGGAGGGGGCAGCCTCCTACAATGAGCAGTTCTTC
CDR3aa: CASREGAASYNEQFF

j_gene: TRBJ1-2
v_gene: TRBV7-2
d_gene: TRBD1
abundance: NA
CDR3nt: TGTGCCAGCAGCCGAGGGGGCGACTATGGCTACACCTTC
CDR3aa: CASSRGGDYGYTF

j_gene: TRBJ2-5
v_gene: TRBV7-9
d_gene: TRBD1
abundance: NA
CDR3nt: TGTGCCAGCAGCGCCCAGGGGGCAGGAGAGACCCAGTACTTC
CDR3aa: CASSAQGAGETQYF

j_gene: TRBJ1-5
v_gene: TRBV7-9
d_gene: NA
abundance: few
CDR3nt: TGTGCCAGCAGTGACCGAGGTTCGGAGCCCCAGCATTTT
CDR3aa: CASSDRGSEPQHF

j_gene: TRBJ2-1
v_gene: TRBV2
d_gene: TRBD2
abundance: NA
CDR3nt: TGTGCCAGCAGCGCCCCACTAGCGATAGACTACAATGAGCAGTTCTTC
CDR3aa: CASSAPLAIDYNEQFF

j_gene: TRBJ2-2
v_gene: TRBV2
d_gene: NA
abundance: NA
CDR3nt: TGTGCCAGCAGTCCACGGGAGCCCGGGGAGCTGTTTTTT
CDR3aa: CASSPREPGELFF

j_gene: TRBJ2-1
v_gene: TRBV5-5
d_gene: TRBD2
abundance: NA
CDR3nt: TGTGCCAGCAGCCCAGGGACTAGCGGACTCTACAATGAGCAGTTCTTC
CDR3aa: CASSPGTSGLYNEQFF

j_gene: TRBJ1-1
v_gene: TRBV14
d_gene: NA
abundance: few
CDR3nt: TGTGCCAGCAGCATTGGACAGTTCTACACTGAAGCTTTCTTT
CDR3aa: CASSIGQFYTEAFF

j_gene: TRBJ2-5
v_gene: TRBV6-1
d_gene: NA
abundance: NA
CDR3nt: TGTGCCAGCAGTGCCCGAACAGGGTACCAAGAGACCCAGTACTTC
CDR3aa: CASSARTGYQETQYF

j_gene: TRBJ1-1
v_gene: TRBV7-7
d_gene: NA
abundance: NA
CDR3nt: TGTGCTAGCAGGCGGCCGACAGGGAACACTGAAGCTTTCTTT
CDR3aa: CASRRPTGNTEAFF

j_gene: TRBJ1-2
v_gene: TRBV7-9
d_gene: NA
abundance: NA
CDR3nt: TGTGCCAGCAGCTTAATCACGGAGGCTGGCTACACCTTC
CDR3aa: CASSLITEAGYTF

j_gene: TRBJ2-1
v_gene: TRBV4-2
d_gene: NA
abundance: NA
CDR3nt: TGTGCCAGCAGCCAAGCTTGGACTACCTCCTACAATGAGCAGTTCTTC
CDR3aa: CASSQAWTTSYNEQFF

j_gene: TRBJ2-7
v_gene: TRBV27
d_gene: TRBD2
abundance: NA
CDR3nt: TGTGCCAGCAGCCTATTAGCGGGGAGCTCCTACGAGCAGTACTTC
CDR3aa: CASSLLAGSSYEQYF

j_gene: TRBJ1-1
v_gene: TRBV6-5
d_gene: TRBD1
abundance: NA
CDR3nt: TGTGCCAGCAGAAAGGGACAGGGGCGGTCGGCTTTCTTT
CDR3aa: CASRKGQGRSAFF

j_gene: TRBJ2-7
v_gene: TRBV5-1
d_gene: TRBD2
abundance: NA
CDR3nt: TGCGCCAGCAGTCCCGGGACTAGCGTAGCCTACGAGCAGTACTTC
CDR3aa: CASSPGTSVAYEQYF

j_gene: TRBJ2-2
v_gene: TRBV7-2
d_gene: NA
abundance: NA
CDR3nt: TGTGCCAGCAGCTTAGCGGGAGCCCCCGGGGAGCTGTTTTTT
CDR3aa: CASSLAGAPGELFF

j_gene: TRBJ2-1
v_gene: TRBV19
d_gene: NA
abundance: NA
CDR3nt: TGTGCCAGTAGTATGAATAACGGTCCCAATGAGCAGTTCTTC
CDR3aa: CASSMNNGPNEQFF

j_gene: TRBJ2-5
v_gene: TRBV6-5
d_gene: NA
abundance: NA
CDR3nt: TGTGCCAGCAGTTCCCAGCCAGGACAAGAGACCCAGTACTTC
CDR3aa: CASSSQPGQETQYF

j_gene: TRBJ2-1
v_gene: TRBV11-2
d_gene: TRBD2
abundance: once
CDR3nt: TGTGCCAGCAGACCCGGGACTAGAGGGATGGGTGAGCAGTTCTTC
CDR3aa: CASRPGTRGMGEQFF

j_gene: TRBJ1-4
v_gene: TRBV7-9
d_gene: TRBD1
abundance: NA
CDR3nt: TGTGCCAGCAGCTTCTCGGGACAGGAAAAACTGTTTTTT
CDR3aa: CASSFSGQEKLFF

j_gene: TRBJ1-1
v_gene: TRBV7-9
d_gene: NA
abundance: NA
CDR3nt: TGTTCCAGCAGCTCCCGATTGACGACTACTGAAGCTTTCTTT
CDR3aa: CSSSSRLTTTEAFF

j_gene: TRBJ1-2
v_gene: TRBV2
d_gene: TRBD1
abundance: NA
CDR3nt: TGTGCCAGCAGGTGGGGGACAGATTATGGCTACACCTTC
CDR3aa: CASRWGTDYGYTF

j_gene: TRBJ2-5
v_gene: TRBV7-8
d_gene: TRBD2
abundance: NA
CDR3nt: TGTGCCAGCAGCTTCGCGGGAGGGTCCACGGAGACCCAGTACTTC
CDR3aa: CASSFAGGSTETQYF

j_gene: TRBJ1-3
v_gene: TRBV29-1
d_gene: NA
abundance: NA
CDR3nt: TGCAGCGTTGATTTAGTGGCTGGAAACACCATATATTTT
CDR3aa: CSVDLVAGNTIYF

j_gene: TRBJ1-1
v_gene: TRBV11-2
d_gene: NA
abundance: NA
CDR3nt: TGTGCCAGCACCGTCGACAGGCTCGACACTGAAGCTTTCTTT
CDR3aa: CASTVDRLDTEAFF

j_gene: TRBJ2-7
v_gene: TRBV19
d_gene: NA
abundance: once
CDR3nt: TGTGCCAGTAGTCCCGCCGCAGGGGACTACGAGGTGCAGTACTTC
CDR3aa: CASSPAAGDYEVQYF